Below, 8 T cell receptor beta chains from the same sample are listed, as sequenced in a study of cytomegalovirus exposure and HLA in healthy donors. The PCR employed 60 Vbeta primers together with 13 Jbeta primers. Clones were read by immunoSEQ multiplex PCR, and TCRdb kept only the in-frame ones, dropping some. Here the sample spans around 160,000 clones, 70% to 90% being singletons. The sequenced material came from PBMCs. All receptors derive from a young man in good health and CMV-seropositive.

The chain has TRBV5-4 and TRBJ1-2; a possible D gene is TRBD1 (5 bases). Germline V gives CDR1 SGHNT, CDR2 YYREEE (reference sequence). V was cut by 2 bases and J by 6 bases, with 14 bases left in between. The CDR3 spans 14 residues. Written as DNA, the CDR3 is TGTGCCAGCAGCTTTTTCGGGGGGGATGATGGCTACACCTTC. Its translation: CASSFFGGDDGYTF.

This clone was seen only once. The rearrangement uses TRBV19 and TRBJ1-5, with a weak D call TRBD1 (6 bases). Germline V gene lookup returns CDR1 LNHDA and CDR2 SQIVND (reference sequence). The CDR3 spans 17 residues. Trimming cost V 3 bases and J 1 base, with 16 bases left between them. CDR3 DNA sequence: TGTGCCAGTAGTATCGCGGGGGCCCTGGGAAGCAATCAGCCCCAGCATTTT. This gives the protein CASSIAGALGSNQPQHF.

This chain uses TRBV7-2 with TRBJ2-1, with 11 bases lining up with TRBD2. The CDR3 runs 15 residues. Germline V gene data show CDR1 as SGHTA and CDR2 as FQGNSA. Trimming removed 1 base from V and 8 bases from J; junction bases left unmatched: 4. The chain's CDR3 is CASSLDSGGGDEQFF. The CDR3 DNA reads TGTGCCAGCAGCTTAGATAGCGGGGGGGGCGATGAGCAGTTCTTC. The whole variable domain, remainder taken from reference TRBV7-2 and TRBJ2-1, is GAGVSQSPSNKVTEKGKDVELRCDPISGHTALYWYRQSLGQGLEFLIYFQGNSAPDKSGLPSDRFSAERTGGSVSTLTIQRTQQEDSAVYLCASSLDSGGGDEQFFGPGTRLTVL.

The J gene is TRBJ2-7, the V gene TRBV30, with 8 bases matching TRBD1. Germline values: CDR1 GTSNPN, CDR2 SVGIG (reference sequence). V shed 5 bases and J 3 bases; nucleotides not matched to a gene: 15. This CDR3 is 16 amino acids long. The CDR3 region is CAWQDRVRVSHYEQYF. The CDR3 region has the DNA TGTGCCTGGCAGGACAGGGTTCGGGTGTCTCACTACGAGCAGTACTTC.

The chain couples TRBV7-2 to TRBJ2-1; no clear D gene. Trimming removed 2 bases from V and 7 bases from J, with 12 bases in between. The CDR3 length is 14 residues. CDR1 is SGHTA and CDR2 is FQGNSA in the germline V gene. The CDR3 coding sequence is TGTGCCAGCAGCTTAAATCCAGGATGGAATGAGCAGTTCTTC. This gives the protein CASSLNPGWNEQFF.

The rearrangement uses TRBV4-1 and TRBJ2-5; D possibly corresponds to TRBD2 (6 bases). The assigned J gene may be wrong: the sequence end matches TRBJ2-7 better. This CDR3 has 13 amino acids. Germline CDR1 reads MGHRA; CDR2 reads YSYEKL. CDR3 sequence (DNA): TGCGCCAGCAGCCAAGGACTAGCCTACGAGCAGTACTTC. The encoded protein is CASSQGLAYEQYF.

The chain carries TRBV7-2 and TRBJ2-3, with a possible D match to TRBD2 (6 bases). The CDR3 has 15 amino acids. Trimming took off 3 bases at V and 1 base at J, with 11 bases between the two ends. Germline V gives CDR1 SGHTA, CDR2 FQGNSA. The CDR3, as DNA: TGTGCCAGCAGCTTCACCGGGGGAGGCACAGATACGCAGTATTTT. Its protein is CASSFTGGGTDTQYF.

This clone turned up a few times. The sample holds other DNA sequences that translate to the same CDR3. The V and J genes are TRBV4-3 and TRBJ1-2; TRBD1 agrees at 8 bases. The CDR3 contains 14 residues. Losses at the gene ends were 2 bases for V and 3 bases for J; bases not matched to a gene: 2. Germline loops: CDR1 LGHNA, CDR2 YSLEER. DNA of the CDR3: TGCGCCAGCAGCCAAAACAGGGGGGACTATGGCTACACCTTC. Protein sequence: CASSQNRGDYGYTF.